A selection of T cell receptor beta chains follows, all from one sample in a study of cytomegalovirus exposure and HLA in healthy donors. TCRdb's table, derived via immunoSEQ multiplex PCR, lists solely in-frame clones and lacks some. This sample carries fewer than 200,000 clones, roughly 9.4% of them seen once, and the ten largest clones take 1% to 1.5%. The sample consisted of PBMCs. All receptors come from a woman in her 30s in good health and CMV-seropositive. The CDR3 runs from the conserved cysteine through the conserved F or W. The size of a clone is reported for some rows only, either as once, few or many, or as a class for expanded clones.

-	TRBV6-5	TRBJ1-5	CASSTGGLSNQPQHF
few	TRBV9	TRBJ1-3	CASSVNTGSGNTIYF
-	TRBV19	TRBJ2-7	CASSIGTGGEQYF
few	TRBV11-2	TRBJ2-2	CASSFGVGELFF
-	TRBV10-2	TRBJ2-4	CASSDPRTRTGKNIQYF
-	TRBV19	TRBJ1-5	CASSAFVGDQPQHF
-	TRBV5-1	TRBJ1-1	CASSLASWDRANTEAFF
-	TRBV7-7	-	CASKPDRSSYEQYF
-	TRBV28	TRBJ2-7	CASSPGQVSSYEQYF
-	TRBV14	TRBJ1-1	CASSPIKAGLYNTEAFF
few	TRBV29-1	TRBJ1-2	CSFSGSARGGYTF
few	TRBV6-1	TRBJ2-7	CASSEFKEQYF
-	TRBV5-5	TRBJ2-7	CASSRGGTGEGEQYF
-	TRBV2	TRBJ2-5	CATKGGASVPKETQYF
few	TRBV25-1	TRBJ2-5	CASSAGTGETQYF
few	TRBV9	TRBJ2-7	CASSPQGGAHEQYF
few	TRBV5-1	TRBJ2-5	CASRIESETQYF
-	TRBV6-1	TRBJ2-2	CAIYRAGELFF
few	TRBV27	TRBJ1-1	CASITSTEAFF
few	TRBV6-1	TRBJ1-2	CASSEMTGTGHGYTF